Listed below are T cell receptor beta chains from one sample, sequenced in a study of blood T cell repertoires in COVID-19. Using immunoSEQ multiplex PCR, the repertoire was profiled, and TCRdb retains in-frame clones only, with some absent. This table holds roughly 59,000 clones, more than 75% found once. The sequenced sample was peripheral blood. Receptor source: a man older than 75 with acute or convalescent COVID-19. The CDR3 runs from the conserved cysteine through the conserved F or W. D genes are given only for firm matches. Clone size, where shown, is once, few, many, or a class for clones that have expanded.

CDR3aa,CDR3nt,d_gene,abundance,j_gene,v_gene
CASSPEDRAATEAFF,TGTGCCAGCAGTCCAGAGGACAGGGCGGCCACTGAAGCTTTCTTT,TRBD1,-,TRBJ1-1,TRBV28
CASTYTGSLTDTQYF,TGTGCCAGCACGTACACAGGGTCACTCACAGATACGCAGTATTTT,-,many,TRBJ2-3,TRBV28
CASSWGQENTGELFF,TGCGCCAGCAGCTGGGGACAGGAGAACACCGGGGAGCTGTTTTTT,TRBD1,-,TRBJ2-2,TRBV5-1
CASSSRQGKNNEQFF,TGTGCCAGCAGCTCCCGACAGGGGAAGAACAATGAGCAGTTCTTC,TRBD1,-,TRBJ2-1,TRBV11-3
CASSLTGTVSSYEQYF,TGCGCCAGCTCTCTGACCGGGACAGTGAGCTCCTACGAGCAGTACTTC,TRBD1,once,TRBJ2-7,TRBV5-1
CASGFAVWVSERTLDNEQFF,TGTGCTAGTGGTTTCGCCGTCTGGGTCTCGGAACGGACACTCGACAATGAGCAGTTCTTC,-,-,TRBJ2-1,TRBV12-5
CASSQQGAYEKLFF,TGTGCCAGCAGTCAACAGGGGGCTTATGAAAAACTGTTTTTT,TRBD1,few,TRBJ1-4,TRBV2
CASSLGGTGGMNTEAFF,TGCGCCAGCAGCTTGGGTGGGACAGGGGGCATGAACACTGAAGCTTTCTTT,TRBD1,-,TRBJ1-1,TRBV5-1
CATSDHTGTGVSGEKLFF,TGTGCCACCAGTGATCACACCGGGACAGGGGTTAGCGGTGAAAAACTGTTTTTT,TRBD1,-,TRBJ1-4,TRBV24-1
CASSEGDRGPEGEAFF,TGTGCCAGCAGTGAAGGGGACAGGGGCCCAGAGGGTGAAGCTTTCTTT,TRBD1,-,TRBJ1-1,TRBV2
CASSYGDRVTEAFF,TGTGCCAGCAGTTACGGAGACAGGGTCACTGAAGCTTTCTTT,TRBD1,-,TRBJ1-1,TRBV6-5
CAWSQPPVGTGGRGNQPQHF,TGTGCCTGGAGTCAACCCCCCGTCGGGACAGGGGGCCGGGGCAATCAGCCCCAGCATTTT,TRBD1,few,TRBJ1-5,TRBV30
CASSTRTFTYEQYF,TGTGCCAGTAGTACCCGGACATTTACCTACGAGCAGTACTTC,-,-,TRBJ2-7,TRBV19
CASSKGGLAGCKDTQYF,TGTGCCAGCAGCAAAGGGGGACTAGCGGGATGCAAAGATACGCAGTATTTT,-,-,TRBJ2-3,TRBV21-1
CASSFQTGGFNEQFF,TGTGCCAGCAGTTTTCAGACAGGGGGCTTCAATGAGCAGTTCTTC,TRBD1,few,TRBJ2-1,TRBV28